There are a few counts of the clone carrying this T cell receptor beta chain. The data are from a study of T cells in Graves' hyperthyroidism and ophthalmopathy. The investigators amplified TCR beta CDR3 regions from RNA transcripts. First-round RT-PCR targeting the TCR CDR3 was performed with the HTBI primer set. TCRdb called the multiplex PCR reads again in MiXCR, with one record for every CDR3 protein. This table has under 650,000 distinct CDR3 sequences, 16% appearing once. The germline CDR1 and CDR2 sequences are MDHEN and SYDVKM. V was shortened by 3 bases and J by 0 bases, with 6 bases between the two germline ends. The CDR3 is 14 residues long. In patients aged 18 to 65, hyperthyroidism was newly diagnosed, with duration under 2 months.

Specimen: blood. The clonotype originates from a woman in her thirties with Graves' hyperthyroidism. The rearrangement joins TRBV28 to TRBJ1-3; unclear D gene. The CDR3 here is CASSFLDSGNTIYF. The CDR3 bases are TGTGCCAGCAGTTTTCTCGACTCTGGAAACACCATATATTTT.